This passage covers 11 T cell receptor beta chains from one sample sequenced in a study of blood T cell repertoires in COVID-19. Data came from immunoSEQ multiplex PCR; TCRdb stores just in-frame clones and leaves some out. In the table there are hundreds of thousands of clones, about nine tenths of which are singletons. Sequenced: peripheral blood. All receptors derive from a woman aged 25-40 years with COVID-19, enrolled during active disease.

V and J are TRBV28 and TRBJ1-6; 7 bases line up with TRBD1. J gave up 7 bases and V 8 bases, and 8 bases lay outside the gene matches. Germline CDR1 and CDR2: MDHEN and SYDVKM. The CDR3 totals 14 residues. CDR3 bases: TGTGCCAGCGGCTCTACAGGGGAGAATTCACCCCTCCACTTT. This codes for CASGSTGENSPLHF.

The V gene is TRBV27, the J gene TRBJ2-1; 12 bases align to TRBD1. V dropped 4 bases and J dropped 8; count of bases not matched to a gene: 6. The CDR3 is 15 residues long. Looked up from germline, CDR1 is MNHEY and CDR2 is SMNVEV (reference sequence). Here the CDR3 DNA reads TGTGCCAGCAGTTCCGGGACAGGGGGCTTTGATGAGCAGTTCTTC. It is translated as CASSSGTGGFDEQFF.

The chain employs TRBV30 and TRBJ1-2; TRBD1 aligns across 8 bases. The CDR3 extends over 13 amino acids. CDR1 is GTSNPN and CDR2 is SVGIG in the germline V gene (reference sequence). V lost 3 bases, J lost 4 bases, and 4 bases stayed unmatched. As DNA, the CDR3 is TGTGCCTGGAGCTCGACAGGGGTCTATGGCTACACCTTC. Translating it yields CAWSSTGVYGYTF.

This clone appeared a single time. The V call is TRBV6-4, the J call TRBJ2-4; maybe TRBD1 (5 bases). Trimming removed 4 bases from V and 9 bases from J, with 13 bases in between. Germline loops: CDR1 MRHNA, CDR2 SNTAGT. The CDR3 spans 13 residues. CDR3 loop: CASSVERGTIQYF. Here the CDR3 DNA reads TGTGCCAGCAGTGTAGAAAGGGGAACCATTCAGTACTTC.

V gene TRBV29-1 combines with J gene TRBJ2-7; D not certain. Germline V gives CDR1 SQVTM, CDR2 ANQGSEA. V lost 2 bases, J lost 5 bases, and 10 bases lay in between. This CDR3 is built from 12 residues. CDR3 sequence: CSVENKANEQYF. The CDR3 DNA is TGCAGCGTTGAAAATAAAGCGAACGAGCAGTACTTC.

The chain recombines TRBV24-1 with TRBJ2-2, with TRBD2 matching over 7 bases. The CDR3 spans 17 residues. The germline CDR1 and CDR2 sequences are KGHDR and SFDVKD. With V trimmed by 4 bases and J by 2 bases, 9 bases remained unmatched. The CDR3 DNA reads as TGTGCCACCAGTGAAGACACTAGCGAGGTTAACACCGGGGAGCTGTTTTTT. Its translation: CATSEDTSEVNTGELFF.

The chain is built from TRBV28 and TRBJ2-5; 9 nucleotides agree with TRBD2. This CDR3 spans 15 amino acids. Unmatched junction bases numbered 9, after V lost 4 bases and J lost 6 bases. The germline gives CDR1 MDHEN, CDR2 SYDVKM. As DNA, the CDR3 is TGTGCCAGCAGTTCGGGGGGAGCGGGAGGCCAGACCCAGTACTTC. Protein product: CASSSGGAGGQTQYF.

The chain joins TRBV5-4 to TRBJ2-5; D is unresolved. V lost 3 bases and J lost 2, with 8 bases in between. CDR1 is SGHNT, CDR2 YYREEE, per germline (reference sequence). This CDR3 contains 13 residues. CDR3 DNA sequence: TGTGCCAGCAGCTCTGGCAGGCAAGAGACCCAGTACTTC. Amino acid sequence: CASSSGRQETQYF.

This clone showed up just once. The rearrangement uses TRBV30 and TRBJ2-1; no firm D call. Germline V CDR1 and CDR2: GTSNPN, SVGIG (reference sequence). Trimming shortened V by 3 bases and J by 0 bases, and 9 bases separated the two germline ends. The CDR3 covers 14 residues. The CDR3 loop reads CAWRGLSSYNEQFF. DNA for the CDR3: TGTGCCTGGAGGGGCCTGAGCTCCTACAATGAGCAGTTCTTC.

In this sample, this clone turned up a few times. V usage is TRBV12-3 or TRBV12-4 and J usage is TRBJ1-5, with TRBD1 matching over 7 bases. There are 13 residues in the CDR3. Trimming removed 5 bases from V and 5 bases from J; junction bases left unmatched: 3. CDR3 bases: TGTGCCAGCAGTGTGGGGACAGATCAGCCCCAGCATTTT. Its translation: CASSVGTDQPQHF.

DNA of the CDR3: TGTGCCAGCAGCCCGGGCCTAGCGGGCCCTAGATACGAGCAGTACTTC. It is translated as CASSPGLAGPRYEQYF. The V call is TRBV7-2, the J call TRBJ2-7; 8 positions agree with TRBD2. V lost 5 bases to trimming and J lost 4 bases; unmatched junction nucleotides: 13. CDR3 length: 16 amino acids. Per germline, CDR1 SGHTA and CDR2 FQGNSA.